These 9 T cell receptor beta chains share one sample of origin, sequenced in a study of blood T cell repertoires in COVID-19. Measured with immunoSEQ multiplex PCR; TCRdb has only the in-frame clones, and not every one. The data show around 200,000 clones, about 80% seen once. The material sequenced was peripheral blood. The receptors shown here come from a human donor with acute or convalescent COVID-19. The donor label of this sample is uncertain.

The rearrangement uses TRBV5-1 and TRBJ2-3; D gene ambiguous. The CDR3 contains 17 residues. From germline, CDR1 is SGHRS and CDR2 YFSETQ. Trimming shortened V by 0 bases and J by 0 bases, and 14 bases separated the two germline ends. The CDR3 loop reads CASSLAVDSLSTDTQYF. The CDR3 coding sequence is TGCGCCAGCAGCTTGGCCGTCGACTCACTGAGCACAGATACGCAGTATTTT.

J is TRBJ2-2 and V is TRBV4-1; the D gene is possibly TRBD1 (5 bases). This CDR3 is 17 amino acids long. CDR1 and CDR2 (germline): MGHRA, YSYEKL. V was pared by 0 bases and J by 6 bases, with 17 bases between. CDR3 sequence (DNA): TGCGCCAGCAGCCAAGATAAAAGGGGTACACTTCCCGGGGAGCTGTTTTTT. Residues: CASSQDKRGTLPGELFF.

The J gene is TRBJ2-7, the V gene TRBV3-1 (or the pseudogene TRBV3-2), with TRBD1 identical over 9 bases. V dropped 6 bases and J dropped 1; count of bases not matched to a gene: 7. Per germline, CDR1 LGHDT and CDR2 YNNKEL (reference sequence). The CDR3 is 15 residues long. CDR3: CASRARTGESYEQYF. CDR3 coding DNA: TGTGCCAGCAGAGCTCGGACAGGGGAGTCCTACGAGCAGTACTTC.

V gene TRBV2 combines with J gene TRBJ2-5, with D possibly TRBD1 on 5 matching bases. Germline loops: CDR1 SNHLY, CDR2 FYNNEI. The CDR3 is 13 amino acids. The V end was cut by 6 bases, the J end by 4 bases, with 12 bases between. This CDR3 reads CASSNYDRETQYF. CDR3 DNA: TGTGCCAGCAGCAACTACGACAGAGAGACCCAGTACTTC.

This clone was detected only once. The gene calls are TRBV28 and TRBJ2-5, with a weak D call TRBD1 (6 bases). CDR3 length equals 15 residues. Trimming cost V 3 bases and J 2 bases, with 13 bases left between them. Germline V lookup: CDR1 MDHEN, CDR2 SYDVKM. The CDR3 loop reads CASSFYQGPQETQYF. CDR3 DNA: TGTGCCAGCAGTTTCTACCAGGGGCCTCAAGAGACCCAGTACTTC.

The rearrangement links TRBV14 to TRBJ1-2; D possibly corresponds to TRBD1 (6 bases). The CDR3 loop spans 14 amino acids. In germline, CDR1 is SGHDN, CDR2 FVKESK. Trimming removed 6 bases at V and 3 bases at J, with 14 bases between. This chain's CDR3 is CASRRQDGDYGYTF. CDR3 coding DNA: TGTGCCAGCAGACGACAGGATGGAGACTATGGCTACACCTTC.

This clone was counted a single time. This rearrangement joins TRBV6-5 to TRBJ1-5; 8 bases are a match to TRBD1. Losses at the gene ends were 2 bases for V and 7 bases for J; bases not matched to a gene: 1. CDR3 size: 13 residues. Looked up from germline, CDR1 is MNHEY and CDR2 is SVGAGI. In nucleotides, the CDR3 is TGTGCCAGCAGTTACGGACAGGGCCAGCCCCAGCATTTT. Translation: CASSYGQGQPQHF.

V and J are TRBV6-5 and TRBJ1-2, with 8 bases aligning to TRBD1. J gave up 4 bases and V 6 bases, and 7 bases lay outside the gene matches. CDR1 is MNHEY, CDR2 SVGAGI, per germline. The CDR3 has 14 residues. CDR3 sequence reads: CASSPGTGFYGYTF. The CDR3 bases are TGTGCCAGCAGCCCCGGGACAGGCTTCTATGGCTACACCTTC.

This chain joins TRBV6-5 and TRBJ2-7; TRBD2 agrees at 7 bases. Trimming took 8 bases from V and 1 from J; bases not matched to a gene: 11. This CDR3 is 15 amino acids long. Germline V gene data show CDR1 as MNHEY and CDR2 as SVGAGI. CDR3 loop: CASEKWTSGSYEQYF. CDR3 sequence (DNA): TGTGCCAGCGAAAAATGGACTAGTGGGTCCTACGAGCAGTACTTC.